This TCR beta chain emerged from a study of identical twins. TCRdb re-derived calls from the 5' RACE reads in MiXCR, one entry per CDR3 protein. The table records 500,000 to 650,000 distinct CDR3 sequences, 7.1% of them present only once. There are 11 residues in the CDR3. J was trimmed by 7 bases and V by 6 bases; bases with no gene match: 2. The germline V gene has CDR1 MDHEN and CDR2 SYDVKM. In this sample, this clonotype turned up a few times. These data were also filed under a second study, of yellow fever vaccine responses in identical twins.

The chain uses TRBV28 and TRBJ1-1; 7 bases line up with TRBD1. This clonotype was obtained from a young woman in good health. Input material: PBMCs. CDR3 amino acids: CASSTGDEAFF. The CDR3 nucleotides read TGTGCCAGCAGCACAGGGGATGAAGCTTTCTTT. Together with reference TRBV28 and TRBJ1-1, the CDR3 gives the full variable domain: DVKVTQSSRYLVKRTGEKVFLECVQDMDHENMFWYRQDPGLGLRLIYFSYDVKMKEKGDIPEGYSVSREKKERFSLILESASTNQTSMYLCASSTGDEAFFGQGTRLTVV.